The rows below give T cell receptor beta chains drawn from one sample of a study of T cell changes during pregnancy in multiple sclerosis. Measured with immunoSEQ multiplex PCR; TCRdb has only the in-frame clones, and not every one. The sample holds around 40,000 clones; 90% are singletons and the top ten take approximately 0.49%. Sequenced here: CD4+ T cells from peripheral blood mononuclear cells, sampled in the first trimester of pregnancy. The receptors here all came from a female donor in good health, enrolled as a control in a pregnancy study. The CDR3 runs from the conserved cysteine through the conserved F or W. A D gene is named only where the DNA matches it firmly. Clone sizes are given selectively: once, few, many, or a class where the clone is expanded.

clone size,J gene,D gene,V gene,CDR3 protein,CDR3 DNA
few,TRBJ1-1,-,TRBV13,CASSRGNSPEAFF,TGTGCCAGCAGCCGAGGGAACAGCCCTGAAGCTTTCTTT
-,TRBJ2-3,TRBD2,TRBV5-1,CASRSGGAEDTQYF,TGCGCCAGCAGGAGCGGGGGGGCGGAAGATACGCAGTATTTT
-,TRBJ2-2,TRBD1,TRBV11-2,CASSLVRMTGGTGELFF,TGTGCCAGCAGTTTAGTTCGGATGACAGGGGGCACCGGGGAGCTGTTTTTT
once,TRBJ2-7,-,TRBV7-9,CASSSTGLEQYF,TGTGCCAGCAGCTCCACAGGGCTCGAGCAGTACTTC
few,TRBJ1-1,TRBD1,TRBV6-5,CATRTGRTEAFF,TGTGCCACGAGGACAGGGAGGACTGAAGCTTTCTTT
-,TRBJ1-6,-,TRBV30,CAWSPGSYNSPLHF,TGTGCCTGGAGTCCAGGGTCCTATAATTCACCCCTCCACTTT
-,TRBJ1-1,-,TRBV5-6,CASTRSDRRTEAFF,TGTGCCAGCACCCGCTCTGACAGGCGCACTGAAGCTTTCTTT
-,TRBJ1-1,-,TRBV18,CASSSLYTEAFF,TGTGCCAGCTCATCTCTATACACTGAAGCTTTCTTT
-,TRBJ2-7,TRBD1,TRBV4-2,CASSPNPLGTANSYEQYF,TGTGCCAGCAGCCCGAACCCCTTGGGGACAGCGAACTCCTACGAGCAGTACTTC
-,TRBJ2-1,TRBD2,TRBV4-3,CASSQEWTSSNEQFF,TGCGCCAGCAGCCAAGAATGGACTAGCAGTAATGAGCAGTTCTTC
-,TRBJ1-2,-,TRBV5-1,CASRLQGIYTF,TGCGCCAGCAGGTTGCAGGGGATCTACACCTTC
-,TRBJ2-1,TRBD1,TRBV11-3,CASSFQTTSGQGNEQFF,TGTGCCAGCAGCTTCCAAACGACCTCTGGACAGGGAAATGAGCAGTTCTTC
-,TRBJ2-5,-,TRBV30,CAWSVLRDQETQYF,TGTGCCTGGAGTGTACTGAGGGACCAAGAGACCCAGTACTTC
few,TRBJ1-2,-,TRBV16,CASSRLVNGYTF,TGTGCCAGCAGCCGGCTCGTGAATGGCTACACCTTC
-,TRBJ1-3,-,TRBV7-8,CASSLSEARGNTIYF,TGTGCCAGCAGCTTATCAGAAGCGAGAGGAAACACCATATATTTT
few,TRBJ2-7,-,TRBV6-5,CASSYSTTANIEQYF,TGTGCCAGCAGTTACTCGACAACAGCCAATATCGAGCAGTACTTC
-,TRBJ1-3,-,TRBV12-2,CASRSGEEWTGNTIYF,TGTGCAAGTCGCTCGGGGGAAGAGTGGACGGGAAACACCATATATTTT
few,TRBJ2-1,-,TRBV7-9,CASSLGRRGEQFF,TGTGCCAGCAGCTTAGGTCGACGGGGGGAGCAGTTCTTC
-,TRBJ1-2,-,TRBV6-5,CASREGVGFGGYTF,TGTGCCAGCAGAGAGGGGGTCGGGTTCGGGGGCTACACCTTC
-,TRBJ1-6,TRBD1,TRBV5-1,CASSLAQGAAGNSPLHF,TGCGCCAGCAGCTTGGCACAGGGGGCCGCCGGTAATTCACCCCTCCACTTT
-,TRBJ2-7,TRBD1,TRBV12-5,CASGLSPTRGLTYEQYF,TGTGCTAGTGGTTTATCCCCGACAAGGGGGCTTACCTACGAGCAGTACTTC
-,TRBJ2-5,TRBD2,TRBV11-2,CASSYRKRGGGETQYF,TGTGCCAGCAGCTACCGAAAGCGGGGGGGCGGAGAGACCCAGTACTTC
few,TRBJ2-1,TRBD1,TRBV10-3,CAISESRGTGGAYEQFF,TGTGCCATCAGTGAGTCGAGAGGGACAGGTGGTGCCTATGAGCAGTTCTTC
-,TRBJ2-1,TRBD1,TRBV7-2,CASRDGTGGYNEQFF,TGTGCCAGCAGAGACGGGACAGGGGGCTACAATGAGCAGTTCTTC
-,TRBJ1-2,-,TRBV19,CASSSGLNFGYTF,TGTGCCAGTAGTTCGGGTCTGAACTTTGGCTACACCTTC
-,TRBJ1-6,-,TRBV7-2,CASSLKTVFNSPLHF,TGTGCCAGCAGCCTTAAAACGGTGTTTAATTCACCCCTCCACTTT
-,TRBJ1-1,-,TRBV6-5,CASSNQVRFEAFF,TGTGCCAGCAGCAACCAGGTTCGCTTTGAAGCTTTCTTT
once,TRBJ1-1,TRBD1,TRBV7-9,CASSPQEGATEAFF,TGTGCCAGCAGCCCCCAAGAGGGGGCGACTGAAGCTTTCTTT
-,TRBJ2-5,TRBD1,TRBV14,CASRPTGGETQYF,TGTGCCAGCAGACCTACAGGGGGGGAGACCCAGTACTTC
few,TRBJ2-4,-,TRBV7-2,CASSPPPGKNIQYF,TGTGCCAGCAGCCCCCCCCCAGGGAAAAACATTCAGTACTTC
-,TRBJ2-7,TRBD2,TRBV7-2,CASSPRGEGAYEQYF,TGTGCCAGCAGCCCACGGGGGGAAGGGGCCTACGAGCAGTACTTC
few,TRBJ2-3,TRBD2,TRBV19,CASSSQTSGLDTQYF,TGTGCCAGTAGTTCCCAGACTAGCGGGTTGGATACGCAGTATTTT
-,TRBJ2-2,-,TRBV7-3,CASSRDFNTGELFF,TGTGCCAGCAGCCGGGACTTCAACACCGGGGAGCTGTTTTTT
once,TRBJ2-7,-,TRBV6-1,CASSEVWGFEQYF,TGTGCCAGCAGTGAAGTCTGGGGCTTCGAGCAGTACTTC
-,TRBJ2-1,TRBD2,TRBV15,CATSRGLAGYNEQFF,TGTGCCACCAGCAGAGGCCTAGCGGGGTACAATGAGCAGTTCTTC
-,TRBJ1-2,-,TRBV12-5,CASGLEAHGYTF,TGTGCTAGTGGTTTAGAAGCCCATGGCTACACCTTC
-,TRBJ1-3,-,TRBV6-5,CATDLKGTGGNTIYF,TGTGCCACCGACCTCAAGGGGACTGGCGGAAACACCATATATTTT
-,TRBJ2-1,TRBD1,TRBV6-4,CASSGDRGRALNEQFF,TGTGCCAGCAGTGGGGACAGGGGACGGGCCTTGAATGAGCAGTTCTTC
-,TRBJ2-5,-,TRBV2,CASSEEGGAIQETQYF,TGTGCCAGCAGTGAAGAAGGCGGAGCTATTCAAGAGACCCAGTACTTC
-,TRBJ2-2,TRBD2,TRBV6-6,CASSYTSGGAGELFF,TGTGCCAGCAGTTACACTAGCGGGGGGGCGGGGGAGCTGTTTTTT
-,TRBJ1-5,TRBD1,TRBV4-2,CASSLGTGVYQPQHF,TGTGCCAGCAGCCTGGGCACAGGGGTATATCAGCCCCAGCATTTT
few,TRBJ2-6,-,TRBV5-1,CASSLDRLSSGANVLTF,TGCGCCAGCAGCTTAGATCGACTGAGCTCTGGGGCCAACGTCCTGACTTTC
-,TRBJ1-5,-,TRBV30,CAWSYLRGDQPQHF,TGTGCCTGGAGTTACCTTCGGGGGGATCAGCCCCAGCATTTT
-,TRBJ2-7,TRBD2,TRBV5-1,CASSGGGLNHREQYF,TGCGCCAGCAGCGGCGGGGGGCTCAATCATCGCGAGCAGTACTTC
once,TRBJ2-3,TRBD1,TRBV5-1,CASSLPGQGGVDTQYF,TGCGCCAGCAGCTTACCGGGACAGGGAGGAGTAGATACGCAGTATTTT
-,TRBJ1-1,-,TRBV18,CASSGRQREAFF,TGTGCCAGCTCAGGAAGACAGCGTGAAGCTTTCTTT
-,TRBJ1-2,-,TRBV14,CASSYQGHYGYTF,TGTGCCAGCAGCTACCAGGGGCACTATGGCTACACCTTC
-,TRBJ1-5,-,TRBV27,CASSLSITDPQHF,TGTGCCAGCAGTTTATCGATAACAGACCCCCAGCATTTT
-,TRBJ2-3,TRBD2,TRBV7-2,CASSLMWSGGGTTDTQYF,TGTGCCAGCAGCTTGATGTGGAGCGGGGGGGGAACCACAGATACGCAGTATTTT
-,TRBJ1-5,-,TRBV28,CASWDKNQPQHF,TGTGCCAGCTGGGACAAAAATCAGCCCCAGCATTTT
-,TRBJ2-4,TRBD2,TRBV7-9,CASSLEAGAVAKNIQYF,TGTGCCAGCAGCTTAGAAGCGGGGGCCGTAGCCAAAAACATTCAGTACTTC
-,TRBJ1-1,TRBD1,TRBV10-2,CASSPGTGVGEAFF,TGCGCCAGCAGTCCCGGGACAGGGGTTGGTGAAGCTTTCTTT
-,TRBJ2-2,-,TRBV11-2,CASSFDNGGPGELFF,TGTGCCAGCAGCTTCGATAACGGGGGGCCCGGGGAGCTGTTTTTT
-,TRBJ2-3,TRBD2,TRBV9,CASSAWTRGPDTQYF,TGTGCCAGCAGCGCCTGGACTAGAGGACCGGATACGCAGTATTTT
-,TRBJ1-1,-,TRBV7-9,CASSLDGGTEAFF,TGTGCCAGCAGCTTAGATGGGGGGACTGAAGCTTTCTTT
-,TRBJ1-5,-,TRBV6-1,CASSENTGNQPQHF,TGTGCCAGCAGTGAAAATACAGGTAATCAGCCCCAGCATTTT
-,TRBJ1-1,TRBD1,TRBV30,CAWEGQVNTEAFF,TGTGCCTGGGAGGGACAGGTGAACACTGAAGCTTTCTTT
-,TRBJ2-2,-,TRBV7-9,CASSPQRRDGELFF,TGTGCCAGCAGCCCGCAGCGACGGGACGGGGAGCTGTTTTTT
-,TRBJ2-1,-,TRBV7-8,CASSSDSYNEQFF,TGTGCCAGCAGCTCAGACAGCTACAATGAGCAGTTCTTC